A selection of T cell receptor beta chains follows, all from one sample in a study of control samples from healthy donors and cancer patients. TCRdb's copy holds only in-frame clones and misses some; the assay was immunoSEQ multiplex PCR. The table includes some 160,000 clones, roughly 90% detected once. Sequenced material: blood. The receptors shown here come from a woman aged 25-40 years in good health. CDR3s include the opening cysteine and the closing phenylalanine or tryptophan. Each record gives: V gene, D gene, J gene, CDR3 DNA, CDR3 protein. D genes are given only for firm matches.

>TRBV7-8|TRBD1|TRBJ2-5
TGTGCCAGCATGGGGCGGGGACAGGGGATTCAAGAGACCCAGTACTTC
CASMGRGQGIQETQYF
>TRBV12-3/TRBV12-4|-|TRBJ2-1
TGTGCCAGCAGTTTACCCGGGGGCAATGAGCAGTTCTTC
CASSLPGGNEQFF
>TRBV4-3|TRBD2|TRBJ2-2
TGCGCCAGCAGCCAAGGTTCCCGGGGACTAGGAACGAACACCGGGGAGCTGTTTTTT
CASSQGSRGLGTNTGELFF
>TRBV5-1|TRBD2|TRBJ2-1
TGCGCCAGCAGTTTGCGGGAGACCTACAATGAGCAGTTCTTC
CASSLRETYNEQFF
>TRBV4-1|-|TRBJ1-5
TGCGCCAGCAGCCAAGATATGGCCGGGGGGGTACCCCAGCATTTT
CASSQDMAGGVPQHF
>TRBV4-2|TRBD1|TRBJ1-4
TGTGCCAGCAGCCAAGGGGACAGGGTGGGTAATGAAAAACTGTTTTTT
CASSQGDRVGNEKLFF
>TRBV19|-|TRBJ1-2
TGTGCCAGTAGTATCACGACGGGAGGCTACACCTTC
CASSITTGGYTF
>TRBV9|-|TRBJ1-5
TGTGCCAGCAGCCCCGGACAGTCGCTTTATCAGCCCCAGCATTTT
CASSPGQSLYQPQHF
>TRBV28|TRBD2|TRBJ2-7
TGTGCCAGCAGTTTCCGAATACTAGCGGGAGGAACCTACGAGCAGTACTTC
CASSFRILAGGTYEQYF
>TRBV13|TRBD2|TRBJ2-3
TGTGCCAGCAGCCACACCATCGGACTAGCGGGAGGTAAAGGGGATACGCAGTATTTT
CASSHTIGLAGGKGDTQYF
>TRBV6-5|-|TRBJ2-1
TGTGCCAGCAGTTACAAAGGTCCAGGCTACAATGAGCAGTTCTTC
CASSYKGPGYNEQFF
>TRBV6-1|TRBD1|TRBJ2-7
TGTGCCAGCAGTGAAGGGGACAGGGCCTACGAGCAGTACTTC
CASSEGDRAYEQYF
>TRBV11-2|-|TRBJ1-5
TGTGCCAGCAGCTTAGAATTGAATCAGCCCCAGCATTTT
CASSLELNQPQHF
>TRBV15|-|TRBJ1-1
TGTGCCACCAGCAGAGATCGGGGGGCTTGGACTGAAGCTTTCTTT
CATSRDRGAWTEAFF
>TRBV19|-|TRBJ1-3
TGTGCCAGTAATCGCGGGGGCTCTGGAAACACCATATATTTT
CASNRGGSGNTIYF
>TRBV5-5|TRBD1|TRBJ2-7
TGTGCCAGCAGCTCCGGGACAGGGTGGTACTTC
CASSSGTGWYF
>TRBV4-3|TRBD2|TRBJ2-1
TGCGCCAGCAGCCAAGATGTATTGGCGGGGGGTGAGCAGTTCTTC
CASSQDVLAGGEQFF
>TRBV28|-|TRBJ1-5
TGTGCCAGCAGTTTATTTTTCGGGACGTATAGCAATCAGCCCCAGCATTTT
CASSLFFGTYSNQPQHF
>TRBV30|-|TRBJ1-2
TGTGCCTGGAGTACTCCCACAGGGAGGTCTAACTATGGCTACACCTTC
CAWSTPTGRSNYGYTF
>TRBV2|-|TRBJ1-5
TGTGCCAGCAGTGAAAACCCCAGACCCGGCAATCAGCCCCAGCATTTT
CASSENPRPGNQPQHF